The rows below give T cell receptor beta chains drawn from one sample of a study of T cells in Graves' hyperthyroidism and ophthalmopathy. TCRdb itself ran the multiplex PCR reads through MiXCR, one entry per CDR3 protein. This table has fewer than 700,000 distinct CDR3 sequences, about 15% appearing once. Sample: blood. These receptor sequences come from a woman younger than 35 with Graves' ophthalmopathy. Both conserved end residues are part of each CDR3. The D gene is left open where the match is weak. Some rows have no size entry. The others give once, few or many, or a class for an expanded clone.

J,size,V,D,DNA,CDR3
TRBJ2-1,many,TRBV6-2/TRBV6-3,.,TGTGCCAGCAGTTACTCGCGGGGAAATGAGCAGTTCTTC,CASSYSRGNEQFF
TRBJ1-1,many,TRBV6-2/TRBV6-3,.,TGTGCCAGCAGCTCCCTGGGGGGACCGGCTGAAGCTTTCTTT,CASSSLGGPAEAFF
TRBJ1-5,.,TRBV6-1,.,TGTGCCAGCAGTGAAACGCCAGGAGGCAATCAGCCCCAGCATTTT,CASSETPGGNQPQHF
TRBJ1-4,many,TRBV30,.,TGTGCCTGGAGCTCCGGGACACCCATTAATGAAAAACTGTTTTTT,CAWSSGTPINEKLFF
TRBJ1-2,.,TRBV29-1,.,TGCAGCGTTAAAGGGGTGGAGGTGGCACGGGTTGGCTACACCTTC,CSVKGVEVARVGYTF
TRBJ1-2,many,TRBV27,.,TGTGCCAGCAGGGACAACTATGGCTACACCTTC,CASRDNYGYTF
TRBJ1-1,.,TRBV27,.,TGTGCCAGCAGTTTTAGGGGGGAGAGCACTGAAGCTTTCTTT,CASSFRGESTEAFF
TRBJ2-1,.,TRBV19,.,TGTGCCAGTAGTATCGTCTTTGGCGGGCTCTCCTACAATGAGCAGTTCTTC,CASSIVFGGLSYNEQFF
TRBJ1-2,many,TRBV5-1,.,TGCGCCAGCAGCTTGGAACAGGGCATTAACTATGGCTACACCTTC,CASSLEQGINYGYTF
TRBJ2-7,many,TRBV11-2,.,TGTGCCAGCAGCTCCGGACCGACCTACGAGCAGTACTTC,CASSSGPTYEQYF
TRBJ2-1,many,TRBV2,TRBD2,TGTGCCAGCAGCGGACTAGCGGGGAGGATTGAGCAGTTCTTC,CASSGLAGRIEQFF
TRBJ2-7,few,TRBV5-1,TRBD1,TGCGCCAGCAGCTTCGGACAGGCGAGCTCCTACGAGCAGTACTTC,CASSFGQASSYEQYF
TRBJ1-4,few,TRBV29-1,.,TGCAGCGTTGAATACATCGGACAGAATGAAAAACTGTTTTTT,CSVEYIGQNEKLFF
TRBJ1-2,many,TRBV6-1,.,TGTGCCAGCAGTGAATCTCCCTATGGCTACACCTTC,CASSESPYGYTF
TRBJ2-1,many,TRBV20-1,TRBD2,TGCAGTGCTAGAGGGGAAATGGCGGGAGGCAAACCCTACAATGAGCAGTTCTTC,CSARGEMAGGKPYNEQFF
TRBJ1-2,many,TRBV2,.,TGTGCCAGACTCGTCATGAGGGACCGAAGTAACTATGGCTACACCTTC,CARLVMRDRSNYGYTF
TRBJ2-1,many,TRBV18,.,TGTGCCGGGGGTTTTGGTGGCTCCTACAATGAGCAGTTCTTC,CAGGFGGSYNEQFF
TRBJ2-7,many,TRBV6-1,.,TGTGCCAGCAGTTACGATGGTGTGGGCGAGCAGTACTTC,CASSYDGVGEQYF
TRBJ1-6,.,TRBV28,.,TGTGCCAGCAGTTTGGAGGGAAGGGCCTATAATTCACCCCTCCACTTT,CASSLEGRAYNSPLHF
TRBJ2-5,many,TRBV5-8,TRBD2,TGTGCCAGCAGCACCCGGGACTACCCGACGGAGACCCAGTACTTC,CASSTRDYPTETQYF
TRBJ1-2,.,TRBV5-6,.,TGTGCCAGCAGCTCGGGCCCGTGGGGCTACACCTTC,CASSSGPWGYTF
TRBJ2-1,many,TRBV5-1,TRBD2,TGCGCCAGCAGCCAAACAGCGGGAGGGTACAATGAGCAGTTCTTC,CASSQTAGGYNEQFF
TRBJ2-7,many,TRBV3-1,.,TGTGCCAGCAGCCTCGGACTAACTCTCTACGAGCAGTACTTC,CASSLGLTLYEQYF
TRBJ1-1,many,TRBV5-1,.,TGCGCCAGCAGCTTGAAGGGGCAGGGAAACGCTGAAGCTTTCTTT,CASSLKGQGNAEAFF
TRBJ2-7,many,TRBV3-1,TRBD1,TGTGCCAGCGGAAACAGGGGGACGGGGGAGCAGTACTTC,CASGNRGTGEQYF
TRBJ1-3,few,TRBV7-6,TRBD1,TGTGCCAGCAGCTTAGTTTGGGGACAGGGGGCCACTGGAAACACCATATATTTT,CASSLVWGQGATGNTIYF
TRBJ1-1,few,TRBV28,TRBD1,TGTGCCAGCAGTTTTACGACAGGGACTAACACTGAAGCTTTCTTT,CASSFTTGTNTEAFF
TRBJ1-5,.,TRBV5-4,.,TGTGCCAGCAGCTTGGGAGGAGGGGTGGAAAGCAATCAGCCCCAGCATTTT,CASSLGGGVESNQPQHF
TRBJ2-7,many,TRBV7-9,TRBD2,TGTGCCAGCAGCTTCACTAGCGGGGACGAGCAGTACTTC,CASSFTSGDEQYF
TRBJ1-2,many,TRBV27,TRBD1,TGTGCCAGCAGTCTCCCAGGGGGTAGCTACACCTTC,CASSLPGGSYTF
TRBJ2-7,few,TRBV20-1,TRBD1,TGCAGTGCTAGAGCACAGGGGTCCTACGAGCAGTACTTC,CSARAQGSYEQYF
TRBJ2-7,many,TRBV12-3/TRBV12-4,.,TGTGCCAGCAGTCCCGCCTTAGTTTACGAGCAGTACTTC,CASSPALVYEQYF
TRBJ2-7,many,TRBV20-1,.,TGCAGTGCTAGAGATGGGACCCCTGGGTCCTACGAGCAGTACTTC,CSARDGTPGSYEQYF
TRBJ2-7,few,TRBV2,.,TGTGCCAGCAGTGCTACAACAGTTCAGAGTTACGAGCAGTACTTC,CASSATTVQSYEQYF